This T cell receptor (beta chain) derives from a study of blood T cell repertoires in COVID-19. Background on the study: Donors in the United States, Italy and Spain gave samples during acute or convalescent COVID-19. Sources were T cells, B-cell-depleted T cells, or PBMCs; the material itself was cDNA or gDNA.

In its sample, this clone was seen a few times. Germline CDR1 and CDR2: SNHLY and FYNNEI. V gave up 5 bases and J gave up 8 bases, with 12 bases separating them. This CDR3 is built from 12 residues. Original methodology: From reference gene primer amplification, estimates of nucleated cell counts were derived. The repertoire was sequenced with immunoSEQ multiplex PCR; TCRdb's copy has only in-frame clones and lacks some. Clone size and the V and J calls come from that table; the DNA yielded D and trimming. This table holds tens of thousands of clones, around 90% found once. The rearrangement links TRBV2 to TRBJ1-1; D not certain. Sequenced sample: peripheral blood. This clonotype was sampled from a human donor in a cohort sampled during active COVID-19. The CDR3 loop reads CASSQTYSEAFF. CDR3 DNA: TGTGCCAGCAGTCAGACATACTCAGAAGCTTTCTTT.